This is a list of T cell receptor beta chains from one sample in a study of shared clonotypes between healthy human individuals. Clones were sequenced by immunoSEQ multiplex PCR, and TCRdb holds only the in-frame ones, with some missing. This sample has 1.4 million or so clones, with 98% to 99% found just once. Sequencing input: naive CD4+ T cells sorted from blood. The receptors here all came from a man aged 25-45 years in good health. Each CDR3 is given with its conserved first and last residue. The D gene is left open where the match is weak.

D gene	V gene	CDR3 length	J gene	CDR3 DNA	CDR3 protein
TRBD2	TRBV4-3	18	TRBJ2-7	TGCGCCAGCAGCCTTGCAAGCGGGAGTGGGAGGAAGTGGTACGAGCAGTACTTC	CASSLASGSGRKWYEQYF
TRBD1	TRBV9	15	TRBJ2-1	TGTGCCAGCAGCGGACAGGGGGCCTCCTACAATGAGCAGTTCTTC	CASSGQGASYNEQFF
-	TRBV10-1	11	TRBJ2-2	TGCGCCAGCAGTGAACACGGGGAGCTGTTTTTT	CASSEHGELFF
-	TRBV10-3	16	TRBJ2-7	TGTGCCATCAGTCGAATGGCAGCGGGCACATCCTACGAGCAGTACTTC	CAISRMAAGTSYEQYF
-	TRBV6-5	12	TRBJ2-1	TGTGCCAGCAGTGACTATTTACATGAGCAGTTCTTC	CASSDYLHEQFF
-	TRBV7-9	13	TRBJ1-5	TGTGCCAGCAGCACAGACGGGAATCAGCCCCAGCATTTT	CASSTDGNQPQHF
-	TRBV5-4	13	TRBJ2-6	TGTGCCAGCACCCCGCGTGGGGCCAACGTCCTGACTTTC	CASTPRGANVLTF
TRBD2	TRBV2	14	TRBJ2-1	TGTGCCAGCATAGCGGGAGGTATTCACAATGAGCAGTTCTTC	CASIAGGIHNEQFF
-	TRBV9	16	TRBJ2-1	TGTGCCAGCAGCGTAGACGTGACTTCCTCCTACAATGAGCAGTTCTTC	CASSVDVTSSYNEQFF
-	TRBV5-4	15	TRBJ2-1	TGTGCCAGCAGCAAAGGACAGCGAACCTACAATGAGCAGTTCTTC	CASSKGQRTYNEQFF
TRBD1	TRBV28	12	TRBJ1-1	TGTGCCAGCAGTCACCCGGGACAGGGAACTTTCTTT	CASSHPGQGTFF
-	TRBV9	15	TRBJ2-5	TGTGCCAGCAGCGGCCACAATACAGGGCAAGAGACCCAGTACTTC	CASSGHNTGQETQYF
-	TRBV5-4	15	TRBJ2-1	TGTGCCAGCAGCCCGACGACAGTTACCTACAATGAGCAGTTCTTC	CASSPTTVTYNEQFF
-	TRBV7-6	12	TRBJ1-2	TGTGCCAGCAGCTTAGCTGGGAATAGCTACACCTTC	CASSLAGNSYTF